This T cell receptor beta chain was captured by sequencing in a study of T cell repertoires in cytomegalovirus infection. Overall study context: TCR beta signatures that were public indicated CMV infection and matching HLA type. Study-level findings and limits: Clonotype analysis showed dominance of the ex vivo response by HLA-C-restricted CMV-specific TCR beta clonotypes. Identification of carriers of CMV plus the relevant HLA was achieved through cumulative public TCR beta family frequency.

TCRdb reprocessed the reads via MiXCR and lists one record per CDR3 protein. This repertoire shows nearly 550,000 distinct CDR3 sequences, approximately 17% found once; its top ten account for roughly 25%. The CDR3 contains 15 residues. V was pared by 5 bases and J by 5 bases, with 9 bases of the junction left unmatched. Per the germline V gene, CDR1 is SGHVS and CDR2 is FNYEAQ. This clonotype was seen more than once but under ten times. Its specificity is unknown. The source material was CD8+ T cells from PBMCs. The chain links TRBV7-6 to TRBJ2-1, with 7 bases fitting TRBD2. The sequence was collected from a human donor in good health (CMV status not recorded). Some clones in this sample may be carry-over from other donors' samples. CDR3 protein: CASSLSLAANNEQFF. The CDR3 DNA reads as TGTGCCAGCAGCCTCTCCCTAGCGGCGAACAATGAGCAGTTCTTC.